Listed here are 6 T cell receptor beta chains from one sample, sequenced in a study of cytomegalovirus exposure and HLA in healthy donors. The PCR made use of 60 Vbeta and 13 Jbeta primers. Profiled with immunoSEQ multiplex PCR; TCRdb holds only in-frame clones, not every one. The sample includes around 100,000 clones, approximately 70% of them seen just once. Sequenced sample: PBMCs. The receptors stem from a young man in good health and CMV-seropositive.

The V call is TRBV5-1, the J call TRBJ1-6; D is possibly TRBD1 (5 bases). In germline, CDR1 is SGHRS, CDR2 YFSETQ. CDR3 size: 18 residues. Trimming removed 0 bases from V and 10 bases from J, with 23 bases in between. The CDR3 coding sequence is TGCGCCAGCAGCTTGGATGTGGCAGGCCTTCACCGGGGGTCACCCCTCCACTTT. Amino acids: CASSLDVAGLHRGSPLHF.

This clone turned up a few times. This CDR3 reads CASSSFSGYEQYF. The DNA of the CDR3 is TGTGCCAGCAGCTCTTTCTCGGGATACGAGCAGTACTTC. The rearrangement uses TRBV7-9 and TRBJ2-5, with D maybe TRBD2 (5 bases). The J call may be in error: the DNA end matches TRBJ2-7 better. Germline CDR1 and CDR2: SEHNR and FQNEAQ (reference sequence). The length of the CDR3 is 13 residues.

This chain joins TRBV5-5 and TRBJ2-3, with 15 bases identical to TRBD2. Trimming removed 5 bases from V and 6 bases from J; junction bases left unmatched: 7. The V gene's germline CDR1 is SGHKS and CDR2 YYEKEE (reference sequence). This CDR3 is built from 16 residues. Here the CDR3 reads CASSEGLAGGSDTQYF. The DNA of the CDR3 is TGTGCCAGCAGTGAGGGACTAGCGGGGGGTTCGGATACGCAGTATTTT.

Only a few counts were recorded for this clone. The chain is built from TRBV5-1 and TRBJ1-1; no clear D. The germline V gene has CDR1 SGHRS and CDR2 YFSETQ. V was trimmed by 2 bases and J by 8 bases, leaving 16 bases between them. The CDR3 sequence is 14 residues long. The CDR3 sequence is CASSFLGPESEAFF. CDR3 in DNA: TGCGCCAGCAGCTTCTTGGGCCCAGAGTCCGAAGCTTTCTTT.

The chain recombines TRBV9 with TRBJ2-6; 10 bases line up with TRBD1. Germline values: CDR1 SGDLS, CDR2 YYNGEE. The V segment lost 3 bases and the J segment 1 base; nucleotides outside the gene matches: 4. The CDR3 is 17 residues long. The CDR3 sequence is CASSEGDRGSGANVLTF. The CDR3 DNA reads TGTGCCAGCAGCGAGGGGGACAGGGGATCTGGGGCCAACGTCCTGACTTTC.

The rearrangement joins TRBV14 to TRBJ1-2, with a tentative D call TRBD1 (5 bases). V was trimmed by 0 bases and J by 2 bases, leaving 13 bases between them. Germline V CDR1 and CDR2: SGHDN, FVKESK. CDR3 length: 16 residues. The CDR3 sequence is CASSQDLGRTNYGYTF. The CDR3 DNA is TGTGCCAGCAGCCAAGATCTTGGCAGGACAAACTATGGCTACACCTTC.